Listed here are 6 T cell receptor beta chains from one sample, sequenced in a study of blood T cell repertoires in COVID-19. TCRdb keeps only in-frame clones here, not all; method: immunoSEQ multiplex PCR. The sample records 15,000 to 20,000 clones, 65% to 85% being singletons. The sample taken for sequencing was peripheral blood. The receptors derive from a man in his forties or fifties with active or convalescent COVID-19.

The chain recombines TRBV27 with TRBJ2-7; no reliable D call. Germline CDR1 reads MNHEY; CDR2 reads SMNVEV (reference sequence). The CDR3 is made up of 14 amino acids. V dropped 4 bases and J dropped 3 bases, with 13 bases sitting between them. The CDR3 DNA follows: TGTGCCAGCAGTTCAAACTCAGGTTACTACGAGCAGTACTTC. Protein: CASSSNSGYYEQYF.

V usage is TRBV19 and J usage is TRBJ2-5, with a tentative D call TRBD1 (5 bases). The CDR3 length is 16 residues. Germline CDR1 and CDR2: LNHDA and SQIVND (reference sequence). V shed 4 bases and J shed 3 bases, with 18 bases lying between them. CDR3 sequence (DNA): TGTGCCAGTAGTAGGGTCTTGGGGCCAGGGAAAGAGACCCAGTACTTC. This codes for CASSRVLGPGKETQYF.

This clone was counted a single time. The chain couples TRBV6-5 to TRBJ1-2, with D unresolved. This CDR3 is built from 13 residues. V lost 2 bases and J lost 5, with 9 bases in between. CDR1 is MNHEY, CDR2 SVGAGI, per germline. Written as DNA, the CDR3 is TGTGCCAGCAGTTACCTCAGGAAGTATGGCTACACCTTC. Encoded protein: CASSYLRKYGYTF.

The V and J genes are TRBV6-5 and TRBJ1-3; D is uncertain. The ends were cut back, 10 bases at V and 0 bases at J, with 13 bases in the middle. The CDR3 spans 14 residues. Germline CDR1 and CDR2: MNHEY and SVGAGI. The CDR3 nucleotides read TGTGCCACCCGACTTTCCGCCTCTGGAAACACCATATATTTT. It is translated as CATRLSASGNTIYF.

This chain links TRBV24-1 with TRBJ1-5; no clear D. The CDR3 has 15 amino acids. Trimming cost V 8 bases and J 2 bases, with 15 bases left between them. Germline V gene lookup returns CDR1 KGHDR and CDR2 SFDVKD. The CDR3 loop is CATNPPLPCNQPQHF. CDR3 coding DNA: TGTGCCACCAATCCCCCACTGCCCTGCAATCAGCCCCAGCATTTT.

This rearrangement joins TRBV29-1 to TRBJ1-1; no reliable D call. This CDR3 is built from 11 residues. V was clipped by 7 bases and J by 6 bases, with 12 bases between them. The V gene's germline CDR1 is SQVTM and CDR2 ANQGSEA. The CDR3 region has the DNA TGCAGCGGGGTCGCGGGCGCTGAAGCTTTCTTT. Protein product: CSGVAGAEAFF.